This T cell receptor beta chain was documented in a study of CD8 T cells in Susac syndrome. Study findings and constraints: A relatively small number of individuals underwent TCR sequencing and HLA analysis.

The CDR3 has 13 amino acids. V dropped 3 bases and J dropped 4 bases, with 8 bases sitting between them. The germline CDR1 and CDR2 sequences are MDHEN and SYDVKM. Reverse transcription of about 0.45 to 1 ug RNA was carried out with random hexamers. A multiplex approach, immunoSEQ multiplex PCR, amplified TCR beta CDR3 across 54 Vbeta and 13 Jbeta. Via MiXCR, TCRdb re-called the immunoSEQ multiplex PCR reads, giving one row per CDR3 protein. The table lists under 200,000 distinct CDR3 sequences, about 91% of them singletons. Only one count was recorded for this clonotype. Its cognate antigen is unknown. The authors sequenced TCR beta from blood CD8+ and CD4+ T cells.

The sample taken for sequencing was CD4+ T cells from PBMCs. This sequence originates from a human donor in good health. This chain uses TRBV28 with TRBJ2-3; perhaps TRBD2 as D (5 bases). The CDR3 protein is CASSFWRADTQYF. DNA for the CDR3: TGTGCCAGCAGTTTTTGGCGGGCAGATACGCAGTATTTT. The full variable domain, in which reference TRBV28 and TRBJ2-3 provide the parts outside the CDR3, is DVKVTQSSRYLVKRTGEKVFLECVQDMDHENMFWYRQDPGLGLRLIYFSYDVKMKEKGDIPEGYSVSREKKERFSLILESASTNQTSMYLCASSFWRADTQYFGPGTRLTVL.